The clone carrying this T cell receptor beta chain was picked up many times. Its antigen is as yet unknown. Each cDNA molecule in the library carried unique molecular identifiers. A single record per CDR3 protein comes from TCRdb applying MiXCR to the RACE reads. The data contain some 80,000 distinct CDR3 sequences, roughly 10% of them singletons. Germline V lookup: CDR1 SGHTA, CDR2 FQGNSA. V shed 6 bases, J shed 2 bases, and the junction held 5 bases outside the gene matches. This CDR3 spans 15 amino acids. The sample originates from a study of human T cells and chemical hapten exposure. Specified time point: patch test 1, 2 weeks after DPC sensitization. Treatment here: therapeutic diphenylcyclopropenone sensitization with weekly scalp DPC. Non-pregnant alopecia patients aged 18 to 70, suitable for DPC therapy. Study-wide points: The count of PT1 expanded TCRs correlated positively with patch test score. Sensitization with DPC brought no change to TCRs above 1 in 1000 in frequency.

This chain joins TRBV7-2 and TRBJ2-3; 10 nucleotides match TRBD2. The sample here was whole blood, taken in connection with sensitization to the hapten diphenylcyclopropenone (DPC). The receptor was derived from a woman aged 45 to 65 with alopecia areata. Some clones in this sample may be carry-over from other donors' samples. The CDR3 loop is CASSRLAGYTDTQYF. DNA for the CDR3: TGTGCCAGCAGTAGACTAGCGGGTTACACAGATACGCAGTATTTT.